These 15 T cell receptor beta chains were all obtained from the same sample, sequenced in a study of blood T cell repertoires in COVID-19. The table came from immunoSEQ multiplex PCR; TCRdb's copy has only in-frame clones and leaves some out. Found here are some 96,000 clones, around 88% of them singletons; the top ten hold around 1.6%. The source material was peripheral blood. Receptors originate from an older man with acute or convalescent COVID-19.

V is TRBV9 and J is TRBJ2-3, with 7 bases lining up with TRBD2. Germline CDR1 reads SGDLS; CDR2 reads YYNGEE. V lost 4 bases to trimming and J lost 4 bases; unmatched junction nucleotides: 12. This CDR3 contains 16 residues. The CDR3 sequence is CASSIRAGVGADTQYF. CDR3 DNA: TGTGCCAGCAGCATCCGGGCGGGAGTAGGGGCAGATACGCAGTATTTT.

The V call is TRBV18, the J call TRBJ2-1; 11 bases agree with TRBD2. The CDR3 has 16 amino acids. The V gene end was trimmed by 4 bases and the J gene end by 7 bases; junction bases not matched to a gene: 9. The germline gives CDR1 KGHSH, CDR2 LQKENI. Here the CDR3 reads CASSLPLAGGSNEQFF. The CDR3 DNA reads TGTGCCAGCTCACTACCCCTAGCGGGAGGTTCAAATGAGCAGTTCTTC.

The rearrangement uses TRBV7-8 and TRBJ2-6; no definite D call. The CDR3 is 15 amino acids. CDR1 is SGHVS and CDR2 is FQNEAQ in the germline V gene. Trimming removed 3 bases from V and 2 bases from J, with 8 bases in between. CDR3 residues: CASSLGQAGANVLTF. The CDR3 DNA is TGTGCCAGCAGCTTGGGCCAGGCTGGGGCCAACGTCCTGACTTTC.

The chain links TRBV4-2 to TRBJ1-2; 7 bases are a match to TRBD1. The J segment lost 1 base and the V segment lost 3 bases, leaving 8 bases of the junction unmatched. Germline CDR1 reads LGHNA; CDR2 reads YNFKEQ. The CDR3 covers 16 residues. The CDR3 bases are TGTGCCAGCAGCCAGGAAACAGGGGCGAATAACTATGGCTACACCTTC. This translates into CASSQETGANNYGYTF.

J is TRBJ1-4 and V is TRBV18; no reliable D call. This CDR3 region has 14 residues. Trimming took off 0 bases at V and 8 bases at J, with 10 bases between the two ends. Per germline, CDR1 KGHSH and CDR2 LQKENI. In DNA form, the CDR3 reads TGTGCCAGCTCACCACCGGCCCAAAAGGAAAAACTGTTTTTT. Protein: CASSPPAQKEKLFF.

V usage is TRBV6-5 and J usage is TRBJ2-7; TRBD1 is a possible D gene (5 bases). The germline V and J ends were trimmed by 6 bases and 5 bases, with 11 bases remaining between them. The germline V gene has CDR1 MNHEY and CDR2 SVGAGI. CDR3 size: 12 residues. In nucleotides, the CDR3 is TGTGCCAGCAGACGACAGTACAACGAGCAGTACTTC. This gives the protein CASRRQYNEQYF.

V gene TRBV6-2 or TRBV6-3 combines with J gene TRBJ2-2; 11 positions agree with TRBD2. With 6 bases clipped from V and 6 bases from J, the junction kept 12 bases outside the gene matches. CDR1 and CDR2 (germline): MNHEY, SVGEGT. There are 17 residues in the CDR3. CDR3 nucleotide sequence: TGTGCCAGCAGCCAGCCTACACTAGCGGGAGTATCCGGGGAGCTGTTTTTT. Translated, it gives CASSQPTLAGVSGELFF.

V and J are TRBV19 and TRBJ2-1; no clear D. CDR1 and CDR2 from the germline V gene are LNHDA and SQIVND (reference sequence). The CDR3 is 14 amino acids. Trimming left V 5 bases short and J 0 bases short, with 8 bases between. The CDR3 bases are TGTGCCAGTAGTCCTGGAGTCTCCTACAATGAGCAGTTCTTC. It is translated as CASSPGVSYNEQFF.

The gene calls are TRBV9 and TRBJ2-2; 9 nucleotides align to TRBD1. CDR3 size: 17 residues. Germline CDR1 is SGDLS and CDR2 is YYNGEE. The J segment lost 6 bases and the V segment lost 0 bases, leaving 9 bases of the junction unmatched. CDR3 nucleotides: TGTGCCAGCAGCGTAGGGGACAGGGTGTTAAGTTCCGGGGAGCTGTTTTTT. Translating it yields CASSVGDRVLSSGELFF. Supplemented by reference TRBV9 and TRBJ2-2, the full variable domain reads DSGVTQTPKHLITATGQRVTLRCSPRSGDLSVYWYQQSLDQGLQFLIQYYNGEERAKGNILERFSAQQFPDLHSELNLSSLELGDSALYFCASSVGDRVLSSGELFFGEGSRLTVL.

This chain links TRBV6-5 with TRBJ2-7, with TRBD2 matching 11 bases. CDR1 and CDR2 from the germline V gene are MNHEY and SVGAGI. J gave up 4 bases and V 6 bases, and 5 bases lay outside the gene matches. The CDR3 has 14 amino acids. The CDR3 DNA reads TGTGCCAGCAGGCTGACTAGCGGGACTTACGAGCAGTACTTC. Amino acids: CASRLTSGTYEQYF.

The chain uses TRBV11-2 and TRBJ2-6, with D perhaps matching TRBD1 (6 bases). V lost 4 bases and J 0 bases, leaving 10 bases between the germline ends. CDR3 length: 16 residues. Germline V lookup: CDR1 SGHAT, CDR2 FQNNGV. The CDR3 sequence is CASSSGASSGANVLTF. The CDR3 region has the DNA TGTGCCAGCAGCTCAGGGGCTAGCTCTGGGGCCAACGTCCTGACTTTC.

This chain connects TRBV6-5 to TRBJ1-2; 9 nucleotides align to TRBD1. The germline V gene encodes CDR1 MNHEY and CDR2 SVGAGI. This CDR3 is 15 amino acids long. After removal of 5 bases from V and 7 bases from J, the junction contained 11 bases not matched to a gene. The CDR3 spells CASSTLQGALGGYTF. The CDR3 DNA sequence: TGTGCCAGCAGTACATTACAGGGGGCGCTTGGTGGCTACACCTTC.

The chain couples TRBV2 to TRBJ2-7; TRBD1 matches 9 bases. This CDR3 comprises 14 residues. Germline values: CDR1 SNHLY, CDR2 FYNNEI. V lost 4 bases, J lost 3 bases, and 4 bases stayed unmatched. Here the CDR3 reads CASSGPGQGYEQYF. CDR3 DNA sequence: TGTGCCAGCAGTGGACCGGGACAGGGCTACGAGCAGTACTTC.

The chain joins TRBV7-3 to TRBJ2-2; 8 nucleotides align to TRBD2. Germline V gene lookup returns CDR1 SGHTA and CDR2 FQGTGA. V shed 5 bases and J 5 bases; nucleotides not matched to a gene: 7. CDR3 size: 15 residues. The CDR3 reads CASSPQGGGTGELFF. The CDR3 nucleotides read TGTGCCAGCAGCCCCCAAGGCGGGGGGACCGGGGAGCTGTTTTTT.

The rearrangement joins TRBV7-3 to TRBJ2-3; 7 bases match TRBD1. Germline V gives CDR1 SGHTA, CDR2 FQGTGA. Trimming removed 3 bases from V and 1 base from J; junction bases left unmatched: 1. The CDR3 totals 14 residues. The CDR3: CASSLGQRTDTQYF. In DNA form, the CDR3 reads TGTGCCAGCAGCTTGGGACAGCGCACAGATACGCAGTATTTT.